This T cell receptor beta chain was recorded in a study of blood T cell repertoires in COVID-19. Study-level background: Acute-phase and convalescent COVID-19 samples originated in the United States, Italy and Spain. Nucleic acid was either cDNA or gDNA, and it came from T cells, B-cell-depleted T cells, or PBMCs.

After removal of 3 bases from V and 5 bases from J, the junction contained 10 bases not matched to a gene. The CDR3 sequence is 16 residues long. CDR1 LNHDA and CDR2 SQIVND come from the germline V gene (reference sequence). Study processing details: Amplification of reference gene primers was used by the study to estimate nucleated cell counts. Using immunoSEQ multiplex PCR, the repertoire was profiled, and TCRdb retains in-frame clones only, with some absent. D and trimming were read from the DNA, whereas the V and J calls and clone size are those reported in that table. Altogether around 190,000 clones are present, roughly 78% being singletons, with the ten largest covering approximately 6.2%.

The chain links TRBV19 to TRBJ1-5, with 7 bases matching TRBD1. Sequencing used peripheral blood. This receptor was identified in a man between 65 and 85 years old with active or convalescent COVID-19. CDR3 bases: TGTGCCAGTAGTATTTGGGTCGGCACAGGGGATCAGCCCCAGCATTTT. Protein sequence: CASSIWVGTGDQPQHF.